This T cell receptor beta chain was profiled in a study of T cell changes during pregnancy in multiple sclerosis. TCRdb's table, derived via immunoSEQ multiplex PCR, lists solely in-frame clones and lacks some. The table lists about 59,000 clones, about 94% of them singletons. CDR3 size: 15 residues. After removal of 8 bases from V and 2 bases from J, the junction contained 6 bases not matched to a gene. The germline V gene has CDR1 SGHTA and CDR2 FQGNSA. The receptor was derived from a female donor in good health, enrolled as a control in a pregnancy study. Sample: peripheral blood, taken in the third trimester of pregnancy. The rearrangement joins TRBV7-2 to TRBJ2-3, with TRBD2 matching over 11 bases. CDR3: CASAYSGGDTDTQYF. In DNA, the CDR3 is TGTGCCAGCGCCTATAGCGGGGGGGACACAGATACGCAGTATTTT.